The 3 T cell receptor beta chains listed next were all sequenced from one sample in a study of follicular helper T cells after annual influenza vaccination. Sequencing used immunoSEQ multiplex PCR; TCRdb keeps in-frame clones, though not all of them. The sample has under 15,000 clones, about four fifths seen once. Described time point: 2015-2016 season, pre-vaccination. Sequencing used CXCR5- memory CD4+ T cells sorted from blood, obtained on the day of influenza vaccination. Receptors originate from an adult who received the influenza vaccine.

The chain joins TRBV10-3 to TRBJ2-7; 8 bases match TRBD2. The V gene end was trimmed by 7 bases and the J gene end by 3 bases; junction bases not matched to a gene: 5. The CDR3 totals 13 residues. Per the germline V gene, CDR1 is ENHRY and CDR2 is SYGVKD. This chain's CDR3 is CAINAGGIYEQYF. The CDR3 nucleotides are TGTGCCATCAACGCGGGGGGCATCTACGAGCAGTACTTC.

V usage is TRBV2 and J usage is TRBJ1-2; D remains unclear. Germline CDR1 SNHLY, CDR2 FYNNEI. CDR3 length: 12 amino acids. The V end was cut by 8 bases, the J end by 2 bases, with 9 bases between. The CDR3 here is CASGGINYGYTF. The CDR3 bases are TGTGCCAGCGGTGGCATCAACTATGGCTACACCTTC.

This rearrangement joins TRBV2 to TRBJ2-1; D unresolved. The V end was cut by 7 bases, the J end by 4 bases, with 14 bases between. From germline, CDR1 is SNHLY and CDR2 FYNNEI. The CDR3 spans 14 residues. The CDR3 coding sequence is TGTGCCAGCACTCCCGATGGGCAGTACAATGAGCAGTTCTTC. This gives the protein CASTPDGQYNEQFF.